This passage covers 22 T cell receptor beta chains from one sample sequenced in a study of CD8+CD57+ T cells in acquired aplastic anemia. The sequenced patients had an expansion of CD8+CD57+ cells seen by flow cytometry. Genomic DNA provided the template from which TCR beta VDJ and CDR3 profiles were obtained. One entry per CDR3 protein, called by TCRdb with MiXCR from the reads. The sample yields 80,000 or so distinct CDR3 sequences, less than 85% seen once. Specimen: sorted CD4+, CD8+, or CD8+CD57+ T cells (not recorded which) from PBMCs. These receptors were obtained from a human donor with aplastic anemia.

The rearrangement joins TRBV6-4 to TRBJ1-2; 8 bases are a match to TRBD1. Trimming took 2 bases from V and 5 from J; bases not matched to a gene: 7. CDR3 size: 15 residues. Germline CDR1 reads MRHNA; CDR2 reads SNTAGT. The CDR3 region is CASSDTGQALYGYTF. CDR3 in DNA: TGTGCCAGCAGTGACACGGGACAGGCTCTATATGGCTACACCTTC.

V is TRBV11-1 and J is TRBJ1-1, with 7 bases aligning to TRBD1. This CDR3 is built from 16 residues. Losses at the gene ends were 0 bases for V and 6 bases for J; bases not matched to a gene: 10. CDR1 is SGHAT, CDR2 FQDESV, per germline (reference sequence). The CDR3 DNA follows: TGTGCCAGCAGCTTAGCGGTGGGAGGGGGCGCTTCTGAAGCTTTCTTT. Its protein is CASSLAVGGGASEAFF.

The chain uses TRBV10-2 and TRBJ2-7; 10 nucleotides match TRBD1. This CDR3 has 17 amino acids. J gave up 4 bases and V 2 bases, and 11 bases lay outside the gene matches. Germline V CDR1 and CDR2: WSHSY, SAAADI. The CDR3: CASSERESGTGAYEQYF. The CDR3 nucleotides are TGCGCCAGCAGTGAGAGGGAATCCGGGACAGGGGCGTACGAGCAGTACTTC.

V usage is TRBV15 and J usage is TRBJ2-1, with 7 bases fitting TRBD2. The DNA end is more similar to TRBJ2-7, so the J call may be wrong. CDR3 length: 17 amino acids. Germline CDR1 is LNHNV and CDR2 is YYDKDF (reference sequence). Here the CDR3 DNA reads TGTGCCACCAGCACCCCTACGGGGGGTCCCTCCTACAATGAGCAGTACTTC. Its translation: CATSTPTGGPSYNEQYF.

The J gene is TRBJ2-3, the V gene TRBV7-6; no clear D gene. This CDR3 has 13 residues. The germline V gene encodes CDR1 SGHVS and CDR2 FNYEAQ. V was trimmed by 1 base and J by 4 bases, leaving 6 bases between them. For the CDR3, the DNA is TGTGCCAGCAGCTTAGTGGGCGCAGATACGCAGTATTTT. Translation gives CASSLVGADTQYF.

In DNA, the CDR3 is TGTGCCAGCAGTGAAGAGGGTCCAATCTGGGAGACCCAGTACTTC. Encoded protein: CASSEEGPIWETQYF. This chain connects TRBV25-1 to TRBJ2-5, with D perhaps matching TRBD2 (5 bases). This CDR3 region has 15 residues. CDR1 and CDR2 from the germline V gene are MGHDK and SYGVNS. Trimming left V 2 bases short and J 5 bases short, with 15 bases between.

This chain connects TRBV7-6 to TRBJ2-3, with 11 nucleotides matching TRBD2. J lost 4 bases, V lost 5 bases, and 5 bases had no gene match. The length of the CDR3 is 15 residues. Germline lookup yields CDR1 SGHVS and CDR2 FNYEAQ. CDR3 region: CASSVSGGAADTQYF. In DNA form, the CDR3 reads TGTGCCAGCAGCGTTAGCGGGGGGGCGGCAGATACGCAGTATTTT.

This clonotype occurred once. This chain uses TRBV7-8 with TRBJ1-1; no clear D. Germline V gene sequence: CDR1 SGHVS, CDR2 FQNEAQ. V was pared by 4 bases and J by 2 bases, with 8 bases between. This CDR3 has 13 residues. The DNA of the CDR3 is TGTGCCAGCAGCTCCAGCTACAACACTGAAGCTTTCTTT. Translation: CASSSSYNTEAFF.

J is TRBJ2-2 and V is TRBV24-1; possibly TRBD2 for D (5 bases). V lost 3 bases and J 1 base, leaving 8 bases between the germline ends. Germline V gene lookup returns CDR1 KGHDR and CDR2 SFDVKD. There are 15 residues in the CDR3. The CDR3 loop is CATSDPRENTGELFF. Here the CDR3 DNA reads TGTGCCACCAGTGATCCGAGGGAGAACACCGGGGAGCTGTTTTTT.

Turning to this clonotype: Possible read error: a much larger clone is one base away. The chain has TRBV7-3 and TRBJ2-7, with 7 nucleotides matching TRBD2. Germline V gene data show CDR1 as SGHTA and CDR2 as FQGTGA. The CDR3 consists of 14 residues. The CDR3, as DNA: TGTACCAGCAGCTTAACGGGCGGGGGAGAAGAGCAGTACTTC. Translated, it gives CTSSLTGGGEEQYF.

This clonotype was counted ten times or more. The rearrangement joins TRBV5-1 to TRBJ2-7; D possibly corresponds to TRBD2 (5 bases). This CDR3 region has 13 residues. Germline values: CDR1 SGHRS, CDR2 YFSETQ. Trimming pared 2 bases from V and 5 bases from J, leaving 11 bases between. CDR3 loop: CASSFRGSNEQYF. The CDR3 nucleotides are TGCGCCAGCAGCTTTCGGGGTTCGAACGAGCAGTACTTC. Together with reference TRBV5-1 and TRBJ2-7, the CDR3 gives the full variable domain: KAGVTQTPRYLIKTRGQQVTLSCSPISGHRSVSWYQQTPGQGLQFLFEYFSETQRNKGNFPGRFSGRQFSNSRSEMNVSTLELGDSALYLCASSFRGSNEQYFGPGTRLTVT.

V is TRBV15 and J is TRBJ2-7; D is undetermined. V dropped 1 base and J dropped 6 bases, with 10 bases sitting between them. This CDR3 spans 13 amino acids. Per the germline V gene, CDR1 is LNHNV and CDR2 is YYDKDF (reference sequence). Here the CDR3 reads CATSRVLDAEQYF. The CDR3 nucleotides are TGTGCCACCAGCAGAGTTCTAGACGCCGAGCAGTACTTC. Combining the CDR3 with reference TRBV15 and TRBJ2-7 gives the whole variable domain DAMVIQNPRYQVTQFGKPVTLSCSQTLNHNVMYWYQQKSSQAPKLLFHYYDKDFNNEADTPDNFQSRRPNTSFCFLDIRSPGLGDTAMYLCATSRVLDAEQYFGPGTRLTVT.

The sample holds a few counts of this clonotype. The rearrangement joins TRBV11-1 to TRBJ2-3; weak D call: TRBD2 (6 bases). This CDR3 has 16 amino acids. V lost 5 bases, J lost 5 bases, and 20 bases lay in between. CDR1 is SGHAT and CDR2 is FQDESV in the germline V gene (reference sequence). CDR3 residues: CASSDPWGEALDTQYF. The CDR3 DNA reads as TGTGCCAGCAGCGATCCCTGGGGGGAGGCCTTAGATACGCAGTATTTT.

The gene calls are TRBV15 and TRBJ1-6, with TRBD1 matching 7 bases. The CDR3 loop spans 16 amino acids. In germline, CDR1 is LNHNV, CDR2 YYDKDF (reference sequence). Losses at the gene ends were 1 base for V and 6 bases for J; bases not matched to a gene: 6. CDR3 loop: CATSRATGLGNSPLHF. In nucleotides, the CDR3 is TGTGCCACCAGCAGAGCGACAGGGCTGGGTAATTCACCCCTCCACTTT.

This clonotype appeared a few times. This chain joins TRBV15 and TRBJ1-6, with D perhaps TRBD1 (5 bases). The V end was cut by 5 bases, the J end by 11 bases, with 16 bases between. The CDR3 totals 14 residues. Germline assignment: CDR1 LNHNV and CDR2 YYDKDF (reference sequence). CDR3 loop: CATSGGRGRTPLHF. The CDR3 DNA is TGTGCCACCAGCGGGGGACGGGGACGGACACCCCTCCACTTT. The complete variable domain, with remaining parts taken from reference TRBV15 and TRBJ1-6, reads DAMVIQNPRYQVTQFGKPVTLSCSQTLNHNVMYWYQQKSSQAPKLLFHYYDKDFNNEADTPDNFQSRRPNTSFCFLDIRSPGLGDTAMYLCATSGGRGRTPLHFGNGTRLTVT.

The rearrangement uses TRBV29-1 and TRBJ2-7; D unclear. The CDR3 is 11 residues long. Between the trimmed V and J ends, which lost 5 bases and 1 base, there was a span of 6 bases. The germline CDR1 and CDR2 sequences are SQVTM and ANQGSEA. This CDR3 is CSVMESYEQYF. CDR3 nucleotide sequence: TGCAGCGTTATGGAATCCTACGAGCAGTACTTC.

This clonotype occurred a few times. The rearrangement uses TRBV10-1 and TRBJ2-5; 8 bases are shared with TRBD1. CDR3 length: 15 residues. The ends lost 9 bases at V and 5 bases at J; junction bases unmatched: 14. Germline CDR1 reads WNHNN; CDR2 reads SYGVQD (reference sequence). CDR3 DNA sequence: TGCGCCAGTCGCCTATTGGACAGGGAGCGGGAGACCCAGTACTTC. It translates to CASRLLDRERETQYF.

The chain recombines TRBV6-1 with TRBJ1-2; a possible D gene is TRBD1 (6 bases). Germline loops: CDR1 MNHNS, CDR2 SASEGT. V lost 5 bases and J 7 bases, leaving 11 bases between the germline ends. CDR3 size: 12 residues. This CDR3 reads CASSPGGSGYTF. The CDR3 nucleotides read TGTGCCAGCAGTCCGGGGGGCAGTGGCTACACCTTC.

This sequence joins TRBV11-2 and TRBJ2-2; 7 bases fit TRBD2. V lost 2 bases to trimming and J lost 0 bases; unmatched junction nucleotides: 3. The CDR3 loop spans 16 amino acids. Germline assignment: CDR1 SGHAT and CDR2 FQNNGV. In nucleotides, the CDR3 is TGTGCCAGCAGCTTAAATAGCGGGTCGAACACCGGGGAGCTGTTTTTT. Protein sequence: CASSLNSGSNTGELFF.

This chain uses TRBV29-1 with TRBJ2-5; 14 bases are a match to TRBD2. Unmatched junction bases numbered 1, after V lost 5 bases and J lost 5 bases. This CDR3 has 13 residues. The germline gives CDR1 SQVTM, CDR2 ANQGSEA. The CDR3 here is CSVRTSGGETQYF. The CDR3, as DNA: TGCAGCGTTCGGACTAGCGGGGGGGAGACCCAGTACTTC.

Written as DNA, the CDR3 is TGTGCCAGCAGCCTCCGGGGGTACGAGCAGTACTTC. Translated: CASSLRGYEQYF. The gene calls are TRBV7-2 and TRBJ2-7, with a weak D call TRBD2 (6 bases). This CDR3 has 12 amino acids. V lost 5 bases and J lost 4, with 9 bases in between. In germline, CDR1 is SGHTA, CDR2 FQGNSA.

The chain employs TRBV10-3 and TRBJ2-3; D is perhaps TRBD1 (5 bases). CDR1 and CDR2 from the germline V gene are ENHRY and SYGVKD. Trimming removed 3 bases from V and 6 bases from J, with 13 bases in between. The CDR3 loop spans 14 amino acids. The CDR3 DNA sequence: TGTGCCATCAGTGAATCCCGTTGGGGCGATACGCAGTATTTT. Protein sequence: CAISESRWGDTQYF.